The next 12 T cell receptor beta chains were all read from a single sample in a study of Graves' ophthalmopathy and Graves' hyperthyroidism. TCR beta CDR3 amplification used RNA transcripts. The authors performed first-round RT-PCR with HTBI primers and then a second-round multiplex PCR. From the multiplex PCR reads, TCRdb called clonotypes with MiXCR, one entry per CDR3 protein. The sample includes some 750,000 distinct CDR3 sequences, approximately 40% seen only once; the top ten take 44%. Sequencing used peripheral blood. These receptors originate from an adult man with Graves' ophthalmopathy.

The chain is built from TRBV7-9 and TRBJ2-2, with no clear D. In germline, CDR1 is SEHNR, CDR2 FQNEAQ (reference sequence). The V gene lost 7 bases and the J gene lost 5 bases, with 17 bases spanning the gap. The CDR3 is 15 amino acids. Here the CDR3 reads CASTIDRVGTGELFF. CDR3 nucleotide sequence: TGTGCCAGCACCATAGACCGGGTTGGGACCGGGGAGCTGTTTTTT.

This rearrangement joins TRBV7-9 to TRBJ2-5; D is possibly TRBD2 (6 bases). Per germline, CDR1 SEHNR and CDR2 FQNEAQ (reference sequence). The CDR3 spans 16 residues. Trimming took off 5 bases at V and 4 bases at J, with 20 bases between the two ends. Here the CDR3 DNA reads TGTGCCAGCAGCCAAGAGCGGGCGTATGGGGGAGAGACCCAGTACTTC. Its protein is CASSQERAYGGETQYF.

This clonotype has only one observation. A read error may be the cause here, since a much bigger clone is one base away. The chain is built from TRBV9 and TRBJ1-2; D is undetermined. This CDR3 is built from 14 residues. Germline V gene sequence: CDR1 SGDLS, CDR2 YYNGEE. The CDR3: CASSPSGSLYGCTF. The CDR3 nucleotides read TGTGCCAGCAGCCCATCCGGGTCGCTTTATGGCTGCACCTTC.

This clonotype was counted between two and nine times. The genes are TRBV15 and TRBJ2-5; tentative D call: TRBD2 (7 bases). Germline V CDR1 and CDR2: LNHNV, YYDKDF (reference sequence). V shed 4 bases and J shed 0 bases, with 15 bases lying between them. The CDR3 covers 16 residues. The CDR3 reads CATSKGGVTYQETQYF. The CDR3 region has the DNA TGTGCCACCAGCAAAGGGGGGGTGACTTACCAAGAGACCCAGTACTTC.

The V call is TRBV20-1, the J call TRBJ2-5, with TRBD2 matching over 10 bases. The germline gives CDR1 DFQATT, CDR2 SNEGSKA (reference sequence). The CDR3 covers 16 residues. V lost 0 bases, J lost 4 bases, and 8 bases stayed unmatched. The CDR3 spells CSARDPLAGVLETQYF. The CDR3 bases are TGCAGTGCTAGAGATCCCCTAGCGGGAGTGTTAGAGACCCAGTACTTC.

A remark on this clonotype: At one end the junction does not follow the germline gene, possibly because of a read error. CDR3: CASSYSIQGLTRFSF. In nucleotides, the CDR3 is TGTGCCAGCAGTTACTCGATTCAGGGACTCACCAGATTCTCCTTC. The genes are TRBV6-5 and TRBJ2-7, with a weak D call TRBD2 (6 bases). This CDR3 region has 15 residues. Germline V gene lookup returns CDR1 MNHEY and CDR2 SVGAGI.

The chain is built from TRBV7-9 and TRBJ1-2, with 8 positions matching TRBD1. CDR1 and CDR2 (germline): SEHNR, FQNEAQ (reference sequence). J lost 3 bases, V lost 8 bases, and 11 bases had no gene match. The CDR3 has 15 amino acids. Written as DNA, the CDR3 is TGTGCCAGCGGCGGGAACGTACAGGGGGACTATGGCTACACCTTC. Translated, it gives CASGGNVQGDYGYTF.

In the case of this clonotype: A clone one base away is much larger, so this may be a read error. V is TRBV7-2 and J is TRBJ1-4, with D possibly TRBD1 on 6 matching bases. CDR1 SGHTA and CDR2 FQGNSA come from the germline V gene. The length of the CDR3 is 16 residues. The CDR3: CASSLGIRQGNEKLSF. In DNA, the CDR3 is TGTGCCAGCAGCTTAGGGATCAGGCAGGGGAATGAAAAACTGTCTTTT.

In this sample, this clonotype turned up a few times. The gene calls are TRBV5-6 and TRBJ2-5; 8 nucleotides line up with TRBD1. The CDR3 totals 16 residues. The V gene's germline CDR1 is SGHDT and CDR2 YYEEEE. V was pared by 0 bases and J by 5 bases, with 9 bases of the junction left unmatched. The CDR3 region has the DNA TGTGCCAGCAGCTTGGAAGGGCAGGGGGCCCTGGAGACCCAGTACTTC. This translates into CASSLEGQGALETQYF.

V usage is TRBV25-1 and J usage is TRBJ2-7, with TRBD1 identical over 8 bases. V shed 5 bases, J shed 0 bases, and the junction held 9 bases outside the gene matches. The CDR3 consists of 16 residues. Per the germline V gene, CDR1 is MGHDK and CDR2 is SYGVNS. The CDR3 DNA follows: TGTGCCAGCAGTAGATTACAGGGGGGTAGCTCCTACGAGCAGTACTTC. This sequence encodes CASSRLQGGSSYEQYF.

In the case of this clonotype: Just one base apart from a much larger clone, this may be a read error. The chain joins TRBV9 to TRBJ1-2; 8 bases match TRBD1. Germline CDR1 and CDR2: SGDLS and YYNGEE. CDR3 length: 14 amino acids. The trim removed 3 bases at V and 6 bases at J, leaving 7 bases unmatched. For the CDR3, the DNA is TGTGCCAGCAGCGGAGGACAGGGTTTTGATGGCTACACCTTC. Translated: CASSGGQGFDGYTF.

Notes on this clonotype: One end of the junction does not line up with germline, which may come from a read error. The gene calls are TRBV11-3 and TRBJ1-6; D is unclear. CDR1 and CDR2 (germline): SGHNT, YENEEA. The CDR3 length is 15 residues. The CDR3 loop is CASSTPDRVNPPLHF. DNA of the CDR3: TGTGCCAGCAGCACTCCGGATAGGGTTAATCCACCCCTCCACTTT.